This entry lists 8 T cell receptor beta chains sequenced from one sample in a study of cytomegalovirus exposure and HLA in healthy donors. PCR amplification relied on 60 Vbeta primers (plus 13 Jbeta primers). The data were produced by immunoSEQ multiplex PCR, yet TCRdb's version contains in-frame clones alone and is incomplete. Altogether around 130,000 clones are present, about three quarters being singletons, with the ten largest covering approximately 7%. Sequences were obtained from PBMCs. The receptors were sampled from a man in his forties or fifties in good health and CMV-seropositive.

This rearrangement joins TRBV27 to TRBJ2-7; D unresolved. Trimming left V 2 bases short and J 2 bases short, with 7 bases between. The CDR3 consists of 13 residues. In germline, CDR1 is MNHEY, CDR2 SMNVEV (reference sequence). The CDR3 here is CASSLMAAYEQYF. In DNA form, the CDR3 reads TGTGCCAGCAGTTTAATGGCAGCCTACGAGCAGTACTTC.

The V and J genes are TRBV10-3 and TRBJ1-2, with D maybe TRBD1 (5 bases). V lost 5 bases, J lost 8 bases, and 18 bases lay in between. The CDR3 has 14 residues. CDR1 is ENHRY and CDR2 is SYGVKD in the germline V gene. For the CDR3, the DNA is TGTGCCATCAGTAAGACAGAACTGAGTACGGGCTACACCTTC. Its protein product is CAISKTELSTGYTF.

This clone turned up a few times. The rearrangement uses TRBV10-3 and TRBJ1-6; D ambiguous. This CDR3 spans 13 amino acids. Between the trimmed V and J ends, which lost 4 bases and 6 bases, there was a span of 7 bases. Germline V gene data show CDR1 as ENHRY and CDR2 as SYGVKD. The CDR3 DNA reads as TGTGCCATCAGTGTGAACACTAATTCACCCCTCCACTTT. It specifies CAISVNTNSPLHF.

The chain combines TRBV6-5 with TRBJ2-1; no definite D call. The CDR3 extends over 10 amino acids. Trimming left V 6 bases short and J 8 bases short, with 5 bases between. The germline gives CDR1 MNHEY, CDR2 SVGAGI. The CDR3 here is CASRGDEQFF. The DNA for the CDR3 is TGTGCCAGCAGGGGCGATGAGCAGTTCTTC.

V gene TRBV27 combines with J gene TRBJ2-7, with 9 nucleotides matching TRBD1. V lost 0 bases, J lost 3 bases, and 9 bases stayed unmatched. This CDR3 region has 17 residues. Germline values: CDR1 MNHEY, CDR2 SMNVEV (reference sequence). DNA of the CDR3: TGTGCCAGCAGTTTATCGGGCTACAGGGGGCGAGACTACGAGCAGTACTTC. Amino acids: CASSLSGYRGRDYEQYF.

The chain recombines TRBV5-1 with TRBJ2-3, with D possibly TRBD2 on 5 matching bases. This CDR3 has 16 amino acids. The V end was cut by 3 bases, the J end by 2 bases, with 16 bases between. Germline CDR1 reads SGHRS; CDR2 reads YFSETQ. The CDR3 region has the DNA TGCGCCAGCAGCTCCCTTCTCGGGGTCTACACAGATACGCAGTATTTT. Translated: CASSSLLGVYTDTQYF.

This clone was observed a handful of times. Other DNA sequences in the sample encode the same CDR3. V and J are TRBV5-8 and TRBJ1-1; 7 nucleotides align to TRBD1. The ends lost 4 bases at V and 1 base at J; junction bases unmatched: 4. CDR1 and CDR2 from the germline V gene are SGHTS and YDEGEE. This CDR3 region has 14 residues. The CDR3 region has the DNA TGTGCCAGCAGCCTCACAGGGGCGAACACTGAAGCTTTCTTT. Translating gives CASSLTGANTEAFF.

The chain employs TRBV15 and TRBJ1-5; D may be TRBD1 (6 bases). V lost 4 bases, J lost 4 bases, and 14 bases lay in between. The V gene's germline CDR1 is LNHNV and CDR2 YYDKDF (reference sequence). The CDR3 spans 15 residues. CDR3 loop: CATSNGGGENQPQHF. CDR3 nucleotide sequence: TGTGCCACCAGCAATGGAGGGGGGGAGAATCAGCCCCAGCATTTT.